This T cell receptor (beta chain) was captured by sequencing in a study of cytomegalovirus exposure and HLA in healthy donors (dated by TCRdb to about 2017). Concerning the study at large: In an earlier analysis of about 560 of the donors, 250 to 350 Gb of sequence data and 90 million to 120 million unique TCR beta sequences from roughly 180 million T cells were reported. Donor age, sex, ethnicity and CMV serostatus were compiled together with the repertoire data. Both class I and class II loci were covered by HLA typing, at four-digit resolution. To decide whether each TCR beta V gene segment behaved as functional or pseudogenic, an earlier analysis of several hundred of the donors relied on high-throughput TCR beta sequencing. All discovery cohort repertoires had been generated using a single sequencing platform. About 5 DR-DQ haplotypes were handled as single units for association and clustering, since linkage in the cohort was strong. Rather than using new phenotypic data, the later analysis identified candidate immune exposures from TCR beta sequences and from how often those sequences occurred across donors. Typing coverage varied by locus: roughly 620-640 donors for A, B, C, DRB1 and DQB1; some 520 for DQA1; about 590 for DPA1; roughly 450 for DPB1. Of the roughly 390 genotyped donors, roughly 80% were placed in the genetic ancestry cluster associated with self-reported Caucasian donors. The study profiled the T cell repertoires of about 640 subjects by immunosequencing and related them to cytomegalovirus serostatus. Along with the approximately 650-subject first cohort, a separate validation cohort of over a hundred different subjects was used. The study combined high-throughput TCR immunosequencing, statistical association of individual TCRs with disease status, and machine learning to predict cytomegalovirus infection status. Across 398 genotyped donors of the cohort, an average of about 250,000 unique TCR beta nucleotide sequences per donor were sequenced, and roughly a sixth of those sequences were non-productive. An early release that covered several hundred HLA-typed donors contained about 300 gigabases of sequencing data and around 85 million unique TCR sequences. The aim of the study was to test whether cataloging public T cell receptors could identify signatures of past pathogen exposure. A later analysis re-examined previously published TCR beta repertoires from 610 or so donors and added high-resolution HLA genotyping to investigate patterns of TCR occurrence. A later genetic analysis took genome-wide SNP genotypes for about 55% of the 666 donors and used that subset as a discovery cohort. What the authors observed across the whole study: This cohort had only TCR beta chains sequenced, and the lack of alpha or paired-chain data limited which features could be detected. In a later analysis, most CMV-associated TCR beta chains were found to appear HLA-restricted, with HLA associations seemingly driven largely by CMV exposure. According to a later analysis, TCR association rates differed among HLA loci, with DRB1 alleles showing the most associated TCRs and HLA-C alleles showing the fewest. CMV serostatus was the only immune exposure information available for the cohort. A cluster of highly shared sequence variants was judged likely to represent a technical artifact of the sequencing pipeline. The study listed 164 TCR beta chains as associated with cytomegalovirus. Broadly in line with IMGT annotations, most TCR beta V segments showed up in productive rearrangements about 87% or about 30% of the time in an earlier analysis of approximately 640 of the donors. A later genetic analysis associated a missense DCLRE1C variant with V-gene and J-gene trimming of TCR beta chains, and an independent cohort replicated the association. In a later analysis, HLA-associated TCR beta chains showed more clonal expansion and lower generation probabilities than non-associated chains that were equally common. Roughly 17 rarely observed V segments, including chromosome 9 orphons, were excluded from the earlier analysis of just under 600 of the donors because counts were too low. A few of the identified cytomegalovirus-associated TCR beta chains were confirmed in vitro to be specific for cytomegalovirus antigens. Specific HLA alleles were associated with about 17,000 TCR beta sequences at a false discovery rate of 0.05 in a later analysis. Several of the top co-occurrence clusters appeared to be linked to parvovirus B19, influenza, CMV and Epstein-Barr virus, according to a later analysis. Because some donors lacked HLA typing at each locus, the association tests relied only on the typed subset. Strong co-occurrence of HLA alleles, especially DR and DQ, made assigning TCR associations to individual alleles difficult. A further reported finding was that TCR beta sequences accurately predicted the HLA-A and HLA-B alleles for most subjects in the first cohort. The authors suggested that the approach could potentially be extended to other disease states and immunological phenotypes. In both the original and validation cohorts, the classifier was reported to diagnose cytomegalovirus status with high specificity and sensitivity. Linkage disequilibrium might explain the correlated functional status among segregating V segments, but an unknown experimental factor could not be ruled out. The 87-base-pair reads could not distinguish some IMGT-functional V segments, including TRBV6-2 and TRBV6-3, so those segments were excluded. Presence/absence analyses assumed roughly uniform sequencing depth across donors, an assumption that may not hold. Compared with the approximately 720-donor mean, donors in an Asian-associated ancestry cluster had fewer N-insertions in productive TCRs, according to a later genetic analysis. Across donors, most TCR sequences were observed very rarely, whereas some public TCRs were present in many individuals.

Cut back by 5 bases and 5 bases, the V and J ends lie 9 bases apart. The CDR3 starts with the cysteine, ends with the phenylalanine, and has 12 residues. Only CDR3 DNA is held: 36 bases, read in frame from base 1. Looking up the germline V gene yields CDR1 ENHRY and CDR2 SYGVKD. Libraries were made using the immunoSEQ multiplex PCR assay. The multiplex PCR relied on a mix of 60 forward primers for TCR Vbeta segments and 13 reverse primers for TCR Jbeta segments. The CDR3 region of rearranged TCR beta genes was amplified from genomic DNA by a multiplex PCR assay. The Illumina HiSeq System was used to sequence the amplified TCR beta libraries as 87-base-pair reads. The authors processed their data as follows. A later analysis counted approximately 76 million unique TCR beta chains across the 500 to 850 repertoires, and 9 million to 14 million of these chains were shared by at least two donors. To remove PCR and sequencing errors, raw reads were error-corrected and collapsed into unique sequences using a nearest-neighbor algorithm that merged closely related sequences. Alignment of CDR3 sequences to IMGT reference sequences was used to assign V, D and J gene segments. For a sequence to be retained, a match of at least six nucleotides to both a V gene segment and a J gene segment was required. A rearrangement counted as productive if the CDR3 had no stop codons and remained in frame with V and J, and every other rearrangement counted as non-productive. CDR3 was defined according to IMGT convention as the region running from the second conserved V-encoded cysteine to the conserved J-encoded phenylalanine. Sequences without an unambiguous match to a single V gene segment were excluded from the earlier analysis of several hundred of the donors. An earlier analysis of several hundred of the donors classified V segments as functional when productive rearrangements were above 56.7% and as segregating when the standard deviation between donors was above 5%. A statistical classification framework was developed to diagnose cytomegalovirus status using the catalog of TCR beta chain sequences. V and J gene assignment, in a later analysis, came from comparing TCR nucleotide sequences with IMGT/GENE-DB human TR gene sequences. A later analysis assigned CDR3 sequences and most-parsimonious VDJ recombination scenarios with the TCRdist pipeline. In a later analysis, each TCR beta chain was defined by its CDR3 amino acid sequence together with its V-gene family, and reads without a unique V-gene family were excluded. To address suspected cross-contamination and a sequencing artifact, a later analysis removed 592 highly shared, low-generation-probability nucleotide sequences. In a later analysis, a clonal expansion index was calculated for each public chain from normalized within-repertoire ranks of inferred template counts. In a later analysis, generation probabilities were computed using a VDJ recombination model fitted to out-of-frame rearrangements, and the results were checked against IGoR. A later analysis scored TCR-TCR, TCR-HLA and TCR-CMV co-occurrence with hypergeometric tests, applying a repertoire-size bias correction to TCR pairs. To estimate false discovery rates, a later analysis permuted the HLA or CMV assignments 20 times. In a later analysis, co-occurring TCRs were grouped using DBSCAN, with TCRdist sequence similarity added in when clustering inside HLA-allele-positive subsets. Repertoires with fewer than 30,000 or more than 120,000 public chains, plus five repertoires with anomalous nucleotide sharing, were excluded from co-occurrence clustering. The table comes from immuneACCESS by way of TCRdb, which keeps in-frame sequences with V and J called. Part of the clones is missing from these tables; in studies checked, under half for an unresolved V gene and the rest for unknown reasons. From that table come the V and J calls and clone size; the DNA was used to work out D and trimming. The sample table records 100,000 to 120,000 clones; around 78% of these occur just once. Together, the top ten hold approximately 1.3% of the sample.

The cohort consisted of some 670 healthy bone marrow donors. At the time of sampling, every cohort member was nominally healthy, though immune exposures that went unrecorded were likely present. The donor was CMV seronegative and was included in the group of hundreds of seronegative cohort members. Each donor provided a peripheral blood sample, and peripheral blood mononuclear cells were used for TCR beta sequencing. The Qiagen DNeasy Blood Extraction Kit was used to extract genomic DNA from the blood cell samples. About this clone itself: Its antigen has not been determined. Nothing much larger sits one base from this clone, and base qualities are not available.

This TCR was sampled from a woman aged 30 to 39 in good health and CMV-seronegative. The receptor chain draws on TRBV10-3 and TRBJ1-2, with TRBD1 tentatively as D gene (6 bases match). Sequencing was performed on PBMCs. CDR3 protein: CAISTDRYGYTF. The nucleotide sequence is TGTGCCATCAGTACGGACAGATATGGCTACACCTTC.